This TCR beta chain is from a study of blood T cell repertoires in COVID-19 (dated by TCRdb to the early 2020s). Background on the whole study: Samples from collaborators originated in the United States, Italy and Spain and spanned both the acute and convalescent phases of COVID-19. The dataset comprised deeply sampled blood TCRbeta repertoires from subjects exposed to, actively infected with, or recovered from COVID-19. A freely available public database, intended as a resource for researchers studying the immune response to SARS-CoV-2, is where the repertoires were released. Where available, HLA class I and class II types were taken from metadata supplied by the sample provider and were not determined by assay-based typing. The prospective study material was composed of cDNA or gDNA derived from T cells, B-cell-depleted T cells, or PBMCs. A de-identified subject ID, COVID-19 status, age in years and sex were almost always included in the sample metadata. The samples were drawn from two sources: the first 160 participants of the ongoing ImmuneRACE study, and approximately 1,300 subjects contributed by 6 global collaborators. Results and caveats for the whole study, not just this receptor: Clinical and demographic metadata were provided uncurated, with the amount varying by source and participant.

Samples from volunteer blood donors who had recovered from COVID-19 were contributed by a second Seattle source. Collaborating institutions collected whole blood in K2EDTA tubes following their own protocols. For TCRbeta analysis, collaborators shipped samples as frozen whole blood, isolated PBMCs, or DNA extracted from either of those sample types. The CDR3 has 11 amino acids, counting the end cysteine and phenylalanine. Left in the record is the CDR3 DNA by itself, 33 bases read in frame from the first base. Trimming costs V 2 bases and J 9 bases, and their ends lie 6 bases apart. A remark on this clone: Its antigen remains unidentified. No quality values exist for individual bases; no much larger clone is one base distant.

The immunoSEQ Assay, a bias-controlled multiplex PCR, was used to amplify TCRbeta CDR3 regions from genomic DNA. The original methods were these. Nucleated cell counts per sample were estimated from amplification of reference gene primers within the assay. To quantify the absolute abundance of each unique TCRbeta CDR3 rearrangement, sequence reads were collapsed and filtered. Productive Simpson clonality was computed per sample as the square root of Simpson's diversity index over productive rearrangements. What TCRdb holds here is the immuneACCESS table cut down to in-frame rearrangements. Part of the clones is not present; checked against another copy, under half of the missing clones reflect an unresolved V gene, and the others are unexplained. That table furnishes V, J and clone size, whereas the DNA furnished D and trimming. This sample holds about 280,000 clones; approximately 83% were observed only once. Clones ranked in the top ten supply around 2.1% of the sample.

The sequenced material came from peripheral blood. This clonotype was obtained from a woman between 25 and 40 years old who had recovered from COVID-19. The rearrangement combines TRBV12-3 or TRBV12-4 with TRBJ2-3, with TRBD2 tentatively as D gene (5 bases match). The DNA is TGTGCCAGCAGTTTAACGGGGACGCAGTATTTT. This is translated as CASSLTGTQYF.